What follows are 30 T cell receptor beta chains derived from one specimen sequenced in a study of T-cell memory formation after mild COVID-19 (dated by TCRdb to about 2021). Library generation was performed with 5' RACE. The listed sequencing device is Illumina NovaSeq 6000. The public reads were reprocessed in TCRdb via fastp at Q25 and MiXCR, keeping in-frame beta chains. Rows matching on CDR3 protein sequence are summarized as one entry with the most common DNA and genes. Recorded for this sample are 540,000 or so distinct CDR3 sequences; 20% of them occurred a single time. The ten biggest clones cover approximately 12% of the sample. The sequenced sample consisted of PBMCs or a T cell subset sorted from them (not recorded which). All receptors come from an adult woman who had mild COVID-19 (a few samples of this study predate the infection). The sample titles of this study are shuffled in the database, so cell type and time point are left out; the donor was told from shared clones.

The chain employs TRBV27 and TRBJ2-1, with D uncertain. The CDR3 loop spans 11 amino acids. V shed 2 bases and J shed 12 bases, with 8 bases lying between them. The germline gives CDR1 MNHEY, CDR2 SMNVEV (reference sequence). CDR3 in amino acids: CASSLNERQFF. The CDR3 DNA reads TGTGCCAGCAGTTTAAATGAGAGGCAGTTCTTC.

V and J are TRBV5-6 and TRBJ1-1; 7 bases match TRBD1. The germline gives CDR1 SGHDT, CDR2 YYEEEE. V lost 4 bases to trimming and J lost 8 bases; unmatched junction nucleotides: 14. The CDR3 has 15 residues. CDR3 sequence: CASSPNGGQSREAFF. CDR3 coding DNA: TGTGCCAGCAGCCCTAATGGGGGACAGTCCCGAGAAGCTTTCTTT.

The chain couples TRBV20-1 to TRBJ2-3; 10 bases are a match to TRBD1. The CDR3 has 15 residues. Per germline, CDR1 DFQATT and CDR2 SNEGSKA (reference sequence). With V trimmed by 4 bases and J by 4 bases, 8 bases remained unmatched. Here the CDR3 reads CSAMPGQGRSDTQYF. The CDR3 region has the DNA TGCAGTGCTATGCCGGGACAGGGGCGCTCAGATACGCAGTATTTT.

V gene TRBV7-2 combines with J gene TRBJ1-1; D is possibly TRBD1 (5 bases). Trimming pared 2 bases from V and 3 bases from J, leaving 10 bases between. CDR3 size: 14 residues. The germline CDR1 and CDR2 sequences are SGHTA and FQGNSA. The DNA of the CDR3 is TGTGCCAGCAGCTTATCAGGGAGGTACACTGAAGCTTTCTTT. Translated: CASSLSGRYTEAFF.

V and J are TRBV29-1 and TRBJ1-1; TRBD1 is a possible D gene (5 bases). The V end was cut by 7 bases, the J end by 0 bases, with 12 bases between. The CDR3 consists of 13 residues. CDR1 and CDR2 from the germline V gene are SQVTM and ANQGSEA. In DNA, the CDR3 is TGCAGCGCCTGGGACCCCTTGAACACTGAAGCTTTCTTT. Its protein is CSAWDPLNTEAFF.

This clonotype was seen a few times. This chain's CDR3 is CASRRTGGANTEAFF. In DNA, the CDR3 is TGTGCCAGCAGGCGAACAGGGGGGGCGAACACTGAAGCTTTCTTT. V gene TRBV27 combines with J gene TRBJ1-1; TRBD1 aligns across 8 bases. The CDR3 consists of 15 residues. V was clipped by 6 bases and J by 1 base; unmatched bases: 7. From germline, CDR1 is MNHEY and CDR2 SMNVEV (reference sequence).

This clonotype was found a few times. The chain links TRBV4-3 to TRBJ2-7, with TRBD1 as a possible D gene (6 bases). V was clipped by 1 base and J by 6 bases, with 25 bases between them. Germline V gene sequence: CDR1 LGHNA, CDR2 YSLEER. This CDR3 has 18 amino acids. CDR3 sequence reads: CASSQGPIPGHSPGEQYF. The CDR3 DNA reads as TGCGCCAGCAGCCAAGGGCCTATTCCGGGACACTCCCCGGGCGAGCAGTACTTC.

This clonotype was recorded at least ten times. One end of the junction varies from germline; a read error may be responsible. The chain is built from TRBV5-1 and TRBJ2-7; D call uncertain. The CDR3 is 14 amino acids. Germline-derived CDR1 and CDR2 are SGHRS and YFSETQ. CDR3 DNA: TGCGCCAGCACCTTGACACAGCCGAACTACGAGCAGTACTTC. This encodes CASTLTQPNYEQYF.

The table lists this clonotype with a few counts. The chain is built from TRBV6-6 and TRBJ2-7, with a tentative D call TRBD1 (6 bases). The CDR3 length is 14 residues. Germline V gene lookup returns CDR1 MNHNY and CDR2 SVGAGI (reference sequence). V was shortened by 4 bases and J by 4 bases, with 14 bases between the two germline ends. This CDR3 reads CASSFFRDTYEQYF. The CDR3 coding sequence is TGTGCCAGCAGTTTCTTCCGGGACACTTACGAGCAGTACTTC.

The chain has TRBV12-3 or TRBV12-4 and TRBJ1-6; D gene ambiguous. This CDR3 region has 15 residues. Trimming stripped 5 bases from V and 4 bases from J, with 12 bases between. CDR3 protein: CASSPADGYNSPLHF. DNA of the CDR3: TGTGCCAGCAGTCCTGCCGACGGTTATAATTCACCCCTCCACTTT.

This clonotype has more than one count but fewer than ten. V gene TRBV3-1 combines with J gene TRBJ1-1; D ambiguous. CDR1 LGHDT and CDR2 YNNKEL come from the germline V gene (reference sequence). Trimming removed 1 base from V and 3 bases from J, with 9 bases in between. The CDR3 runs to 14 residues. CDR3 loop: CASSQAGGYTEAFF. The CDR3 DNA reads as TGTGCCAGCAGCCAAGCTGGTGGGTACACTGAAGCTTTCTTT.

The chain combines TRBV4-3 with TRBJ2-7, with TRBD2 matching over 9 bases. The CDR3 has 13 amino acids. The germline CDR1 and CDR2 sequences are LGHNA and YSLEER. J gave up 5 bases and V 4 bases, and 3 bases lay outside the gene matches. Written as DNA, the CDR3 is TGCGCCAGCAGCCCCTGGACTAGCGACGAGCAGTACTTC. It yields the protein CASSPWTSDEQYF.

The chain uses TRBV6-5 and TRBJ2-4; tentatively, D is TRBD1 (5 bases). Germline V gives CDR1 MNHEY, CDR2 SVGAGI. This CDR3 has 13 residues. V gave up 6 bases and J gave up 6 bases, with 12 bases separating them. Here the CDR3 reads CASSPQDTNIQYF. CDR3 DNA sequence: TGTGCCAGCAGCCCACAGGACACAAACATTCAGTACTTC.

This clonotype turned up a few times. V and J are TRBV29-1 and TRBJ2-7; D is unresolved. The CDR3 is 12 residues long. Germline lookup yields CDR1 SQVTM and CDR2 ANQGSEA. Trimming removed 3 bases at V and 4 bases at J, with 10 bases between. CDR3 sequence (DNA): TGCAGCGTTGAGACCCAAGAATACGAGCAGTACTTC. This translates into CSVETQEYEQYF.

This clonotype was detected many times. The V gene is TRBV3-1, the J gene TRBJ1-2, with unresolved D. V was pared by 0 bases and J by 8 bases, with 13 bases between. The V gene's germline CDR1 is LGHDT and CDR2 YNNKEL (reference sequence). This CDR3 comprises 14 residues. The CDR3 bases are TGTGCCAGCAGCCAAGATGGTGGGATGAAGGGCTACACCTTC. This codes for CASSQDGGMKGYTF.

V and J are TRBV7-9 and TRBJ2-7, with D perhaps being TRBD1 or TRBD2 (5 bases each). V lost 2 bases, J lost 3 bases, and 14 bases lay in between. CDR3 length equals 15 residues. In germline, CDR1 is SEHNR, CDR2 FQNEAQ (reference sequence). The CDR3 DNA follows: TGTGCCAGCAGCTTAACGCCGGGGCTTAGCTACGAGCAGTACTTC. Its translation: CASSLTPGLSYEQYF.

The chain combines TRBV20-1 with TRBJ2-1; 10 bases map to TRBD2. The J segment lost 8 bases and the V segment lost 6 bases, leaving 13 bases of the junction unmatched. The CDR3 contains 15 residues. Germline V gives CDR1 DFQATT, CDR2 SNEGSKA (reference sequence). CDR3 loop: CSAPPLAGFRDEQFF. DNA for the CDR3: TGCAGTGCACCCCCACTAGCGGGATTTCGCGATGAGCAGTTCTTC.

The rearrangement joins TRBV27 to TRBJ2-7; 7 nucleotides agree with TRBD2. V was clipped by 8 bases and J by 3 bases; unmatched bases: 7. Germline CDR1 is MNHEY and CDR2 is SMNVEV (reference sequence). The CDR3 length is 13 residues. The CDR3 protein is CASSGGLGYEQYF. CDR3 bases: TGTGCCAGCTCGGGTGGACTAGGCTACGAGCAGTACTTC.

CDR3 in amino acids: CASSLGQGSLDEQFF. The CDR3 nucleotides are TGTGCCAGCAGTTTAGGACAGGGCAGTTTGGATGAGCAGTTCTTC. The chain is built from TRBV12-3 or TRBV12-4 and TRBJ2-1, with 7 bases matching TRBD1. The V and J ends lost 1 base and 8 bases, in that order; junction bases with no gene match: 8. The CDR3 runs 15 residues.

This clonotype appeared many times. CDR3 DNA sequence: TGTGCCAGCAGTTTCTCCACTCCCGCCATTTATGGCTACACCTTC. Residues: CASSFSTPAIYGYTF. V and J are TRBV27 and TRBJ1-2; unclear D gene. The CDR3 consists of 15 residues. Deletions cut 3 bases from V and 5 bases from J, with 16 bases between. Germline V gives CDR1 MNHEY, CDR2 SMNVEV (reference sequence).

The gene calls are TRBV2 and TRBJ2-3; no clear D. Trimming cost V 8 bases and J 5 bases, with 20 bases left between them. The length of the CDR3 is 15 residues. Germline lookup yields CDR1 SNHLY and CDR2 FYNNEI. In DNA form, the CDR3 reads TGTGCCAGCCGCCGGGCCTCGAAGCCTGAAGATACGCAGTATTTT. It specifies CASRRASKPEDTQYF.

The chain recombines TRBV7-9 with TRBJ2-1, with D tentatively TRBD1 or TRBD2 (5 bases each). The V and J ends lost 4 bases and 12 bases respectively, with 16 bases between them. This CDR3 contains 13 residues. Germline CDR1 reads SEHNR; CDR2 reads FQNEAQ (reference sequence). CDR3: CASSSPLRDRQFF. The DNA for the CDR3 is TGTGCCAGCAGCTCCCCTCTCCGGGACCGGCAGTTCTTC.

This clonotype was counted a few times. The CDR3 region has the DNA TGTGCCAGCAGCACACGACAGGGGGGGGAGACCCAGTACTTC. Amino acids: CASSTRQGGETQYF. The J gene is TRBJ2-5, the V gene TRBV12-3 or TRBV12-4; 9 bases are a match to TRBD1. V lost 6 bases, J lost 5 bases, and 7 bases stayed unmatched. The CDR3 covers 14 residues.

The J gene is TRBJ2-1, the V gene TRBV7-2; D gene uncertain. This CDR3 has 13 amino acids. The germline V gene encodes CDR1 SGHTA and CDR2 FQGNSA. The V end was cut by 5 bases, the J end by 6 bases, with 11 bases between. The CDR3 loop reads CASSPLSSNEQFF. The CDR3 DNA follows: TGTGCCAGCAGCCCCCTTAGCAGCAATGAGCAGTTCTTC. The entire variable domain, with the rest obtained from reference TRBV7-2 and TRBJ2-1, is as follows: GAGVSQSPSNKVTEKGKDVELRCDPISGHTALYWYRQSLGQGLEFLIYFQGNSAPDKSGLPSDRFSAERTGGSVSTLTIQRTQQEDSAVYLCASSPLSSNEQFFGPGTRLTVL.

This sequence joins TRBV5-1 and TRBJ1-2; the D is unclear. The CDR3 consists of 12 residues. Germline lookup yields CDR1 SGHRS and CDR2 YFSETQ. V lost 7 bases and J lost 1, with 8 bases in between. The CDR3 DNA sequence: TGCGCCAGCGGGCAGTATAACTATGGCTACACCTTC. This sequence encodes CASGQYNYGYTF.

This chain links TRBV7-2 with TRBJ2-7, with TRBD2 identical over 11 bases. The CDR3 sequence is 15 residues long. Germline trimming cut 3 bases from V and 4 bases from J; bases unmatched to any gene: 5. Per germline, CDR1 SGHTA and CDR2 FQGNSA. CDR3: CASSFASGRLYEQYF. The CDR3 DNA sequence: TGTGCCAGCAGCTTTGCTAGCGGGAGGTTGTACGAGCAGTACTTC.

The J gene is TRBJ1-4, the V gene TRBV4-1; D not resolved. Germline assignment: CDR1 MGHRA and CDR2 YSYEKL. V lost 3 bases to trimming and J lost 8 bases, with 4 bases between them. This CDR3 has 11 residues. CDR3 DNA: TGCGCCAGCAGCCAGGTGGAAAAACTGTTTTTT. Amino acids: CASSQVEKLFF.

Only a few counts were recorded for this clonotype. The V call is TRBV4-3, the J call TRBJ1-6; TRBD1 matches at 10 bases. The J segment lost 7 bases and the V segment lost 4 bases, leaving 10 bases of the junction unmatched. CDR1 and CDR2 from the germline V gene are LGHNA and YSLEER. CDR3 size: 17 residues. For the CDR3, the DNA is TGCGCCAGCAGCCGTTCCATCCCGGGACAGGGGAATTCACCCCTCCACTTT. This sequence encodes CASSRSIPGQGNSPLHF.

CDR3 sequence (DNA): TGTGCCAGCAGTGATGGGAGGGATCCCCTCAATGAGCAGTTCTTC. It encodes CASSDGRDPLNEQFF. The chain joins TRBV6-1 to TRBJ2-1, with TRBD2 matching 7 bases. Per the germline V gene, CDR1 is MNHNS and CDR2 is SASEGT. Losses at the gene ends were 3 bases for V and 6 bases for J; bases not matched to a gene: 8. This CDR3 has 15 amino acids.

This clonotype has just a few counts. J is TRBJ2-1 and V is TRBV7-9, with D possibly being TRBD1 (6 bases). V dropped 1 base and J dropped 10 bases, with 11 bases sitting between them. The CDR3 loop spans 13 amino acids. Looked up from germline, CDR1 is SEHNR and CDR2 is FQNEAQ (reference sequence). The CDR3 reads CASSLGSQGEQFF. CDR3 coding DNA: TGTGCCAGCAGCTTAGGGAGCCAGGGGGAGCAGTTCTTC.